These 17 T cell receptor beta chains originate from one sample sequenced in a study of post-analysis software for immune sequencing data. These TCRs' antigens remain unknown. Findings and caveats of the study: With TRBV5-6, TRBV5-1 and TRBV20-1 included, five TRBV segments were more frequent in patients than in controls.

Prepared libraries of TCR beta cDNA carried unique molecular identifiers. TCRdb passed the PCR reads through MiXCR, listing each CDR3 protein once. The sample yields some 240,000 distinct CDR3 sequences, 36% seen once. Sequencing input: blood. These receptors were collected from a girl aged 10 to 17 with multiple sclerosis.

J is TRBJ1-2 and V is TRBV7-2, with D tentatively TRBD1 (6 bases). CDR3 length: 14 residues. Germline CDR1 and CDR2: SGHTA and FQGNSA. V was shortened by 5 bases and J by 2 bases, with 12 bases between the two germline ends. DNA of the CDR3: TGTGCCAGCAGCCCGGGACACGCGAACTATGGCTACACCTTC. Its translation: CASSPGHANYGYTF.

This clonotype was recorded many times. The V and J genes are TRBV24-1 and TRBJ2-3, with D tentatively TRBD1 (6 bases). The length of the CDR3 is 15 residues. V was pared by 5 bases and J by 1 base, with 12 bases between. Germline values: CDR1 KGHDR, CDR2 SFDVKD. The CDR3 region is CATSGTGLGTDTQYF. CDR3 bases: TGTGCCACCAGTGGCACAGGGTTAGGCACAGATACGCAGTATTTT.

This chain uses TRBV5-1 with TRBJ2-1, with TRBD2 matching over 13 bases. The J segment lost 3 bases and the V segment lost 2 bases, leaving 2 bases of the junction unmatched. The germline gives CDR1 SGHRS, CDR2 YFSETQ. CDR3 length: 16 amino acids. CDR3 sequence (DNA): TGCGCCAGCAGCTTCCGACTAGCGGGAGGCTACAATGAGCAGTTCTTC. This translates into CASSFRLAGGYNEQFF.

This clonotype was detected many times. J is TRBJ1-6 and V is TRBV7-2; 12 bases are a match to TRBD1. The CDR3 has 15 amino acids. Germline CDR1 and CDR2: SGHTA and FQGNSA. The junction had 6 bases not matched to a gene; V was cut back by 5 bases and J by 10 bases. The CDR3 region has the DNA TGTGCCAGCAGCCGAGGGACAGGGGGCGCGTCACCCCTCCACTTT. Protein product: CASSRGTGGASPLHF.

The J gene is TRBJ2-4, the V gene TRBV5-6, with TRBD2 identical over 8 bases. V gave up 4 bases and J gave up 8 bases; unmatched junction bases: 8. Germline CDR1 reads SGHDT; CDR2 reads YYEEEE. The CDR3 spans 14 residues. The CDR3 sequence: CASSSGGGRDIQYF. The CDR3 nucleotides read TGTGCCAGCAGCAGCGGGGGAGGGCGAGACATTCAGTACTTC.

This clonotype was picked up many times. The chain combines TRBV5-5 with TRBJ2-3; perhaps TRBD1 as D (5 bases). The germline CDR1 and CDR2 sequences are SGHKS and YYEKEE (reference sequence). CDR3 length equals 16 residues. V was trimmed by 2 bases and J by 3 bases, leaving 16 bases between them. The CDR3 loop reads CASSFLTGLMTDTQYF. CDR3 nucleotides: TGTGCCAGCAGCTTTCTAACAGGCCTTATGACAGATACGCAGTATTTT.

This clonotype was recorded many times. The V and J genes are TRBV7-2 and TRBJ2-3; 8 nucleotides align to TRBD2. This CDR3 contains 16 residues. The germline V gene encodes CDR1 SGHTA and CDR2 FQGNSA. V was clipped by 3 bases and J by 6 bases; unmatched bases: 11. Here the CDR3 reads CASSLSRGGVGDTQYF. CDR3 nucleotides: TGTGCCAGCAGCTTGAGCCGGGGGGGTGTAGGGGATACGCAGTATTTT.

On this clonotype: A much more abundant neighbour one base away suggests this may be a read error. The chain employs TRBV5-5 and TRBJ1-1; a possible D gene is TRBD1 (6 bases). CDR1 SGHKS and CDR2 YYEKEE come from the germline V gene (reference sequence). This CDR3 contains 13 residues. With 4 bases removed from V and 1 base from J, the gap between germline ends came to 8 bases. The DNA of the CDR3 is TGTGCCAGCAGCATGGGACAGAACACTGAAGCTTTCTTT. This sequence encodes CASSMGQNTEAFF.

This clonotype was detected a few times. A read error is possible here, since a much larger clone lies one base away. The chain recombines TRBV5-1 with TRBJ2-7; D remains ambiguous. The ends were cut back, 1 base at V and 6 bases at J, with 14 bases in the middle. There are 14 residues in the CDR3. The germline V gene encodes CDR1 SGHRS and CDR2 YFSETQ. CDR3 loop: CASSLSQAAPEQYF. The DNA of the CDR3 is TGCGCCAGCAGCTTGTCCCAGGCGGCACCCGAGCAGTACTTC.

This clonotype was recorded a few times. Being one base from a much bigger clone, this may be a read error. The chain has TRBV7-2 and TRBJ2-5, with D tentatively TRBD2 (5 bases). The V end was cut by 1 base, the J end by 11 bases, with 23 bases between. This CDR3 is built from 16 residues. Germline V gene sequence: CDR1 SGHTA, CDR2 FQGNSA. Written as DNA, the CDR3 is TGTGCCAGCAGCTTAGAGGGTACTAGAAGCCCCAATGAGCAGTACTTC. It translates to CASSLEGTRSPNEQYF.

This rearrangement joins TRBV18 to TRBJ2-1, with 13 nucleotides matching TRBD2. The DNA matches TRBJ2-7 better at its end, which makes the J call doubtful. The CDR3 runs 20 residues. Germline CDR1 and CDR2: KGHSH and LQKENI. The CDR3 reads CASSPPGLAGPEGTYNEQYF. CDR3 coding DNA: TGTGCCAGCTCACCACCGGGACTAGCGGGACCAGAAGGCACCTACAATGAGCAGTACTTC.

This clonotype was counted only a few times. One end of the junction is discordant with germline, which a read error may explain. V usage is TRBV6-5 and J usage is TRBJ1-2, with D unclear. Germline values: CDR1 MNHEY, CDR2 SVGAGI. CDR3 length: 14 residues. The CDR3 DNA sequence: TGTGCCAGCAGGTACTTTGGGCCTGGGGATGGCTACACCTTC. Residues: CASRYFGPGDGYTF.

This clonotype was counted at least ten times. This chain links TRBV20-1 with TRBJ2-1, with 11 bases lining up with TRBD2. Germline V CDR1 and CDR2: DFQATT, SNEGSKA (reference sequence). The CDR3 runs to 15 residues. V shed 5 bases, J shed 4 bases, and the junction held 7 bases outside the gene matches. In nucleotides, the CDR3 is TGCAGTGCTCCTAGCGGGGGGTCAAGATACAATGAGCAGTTCTTC. Protein sequence: CSAPSGGSRYNEQFF.

The chain employs TRBV20-1 and TRBJ1-2; D is unclear. The CDR3 sequence is 13 residues long. Germline CDR1 DFQATT, CDR2 SNEGSKA (reference sequence). V was clipped by 3 bases and J by 4 bases, with 12 bases between them. As DNA, the CDR3 is TGCAGTGCTAGGCTGGATTTAGGCTATGGCTACACCTTC. Translation gives CSARLDLGYGYTF.

This clonotype was picked up many times. This chain uses TRBV2 with TRBJ2-1; D not certain. V was pared by 5 bases and J by 5 bases, with 16 bases between. Germline V gives CDR1 SNHLY, CDR2 FYNNEI. The CDR3 loop spans 15 amino acids. CDR3 sequence (DNA): TGTGCCAGCAGTTACGATCGTACAGCCCACAATGAGCAGTTCTTC. Translating it yields CASSYDRTAHNEQFF.

V usage is TRBV5-5 and J usage is TRBJ2-2; tentative D call: TRBD1 (7 bases). V lost 4 bases to trimming and J lost 4 bases, with 14 bases between them. CDR1 is SGHKS and CDR2 is YYEKEE in the germline V gene (reference sequence). The CDR3 is made up of 15 amino acids. The CDR3 protein is CASSAGTAGTGELFF. The CDR3, as DNA: TGTGCCAGCAGCGCCGGGACAGCGGGCACCGGGGAGCTGTTTTTT. Drawing the rest from reference TRBV5-5 and TRBJ2-2, the complete variable domain is DAGVTQSPTHLIKTRGQQVTLRCSPISGHKSVSWYQQVLGQGPQFIFQYYEKEERGRGNFPDRFSARQFPNYSSELNVNALLLGDSALYLCASSAGTAGTGELFFGEGSRLTVL.

This clonotype was counted at least ten times. The gene calls are TRBV20-1 and TRBJ2-3; 9 bases fit TRBD2. This CDR3 comprises 15 residues. V lost 5 bases to trimming and J lost 2 bases; unmatched junction nucleotides: 8. Germline V gene sequence: CDR1 DFQATT, CDR2 SNEGSKA (reference sequence). CDR3 loop: CSAETGTSLTDTQYF. CDR3 coding DNA: TGCAGTGCTGAGACCGGGACTAGCCTCACAGATACGCAGTATTTT.